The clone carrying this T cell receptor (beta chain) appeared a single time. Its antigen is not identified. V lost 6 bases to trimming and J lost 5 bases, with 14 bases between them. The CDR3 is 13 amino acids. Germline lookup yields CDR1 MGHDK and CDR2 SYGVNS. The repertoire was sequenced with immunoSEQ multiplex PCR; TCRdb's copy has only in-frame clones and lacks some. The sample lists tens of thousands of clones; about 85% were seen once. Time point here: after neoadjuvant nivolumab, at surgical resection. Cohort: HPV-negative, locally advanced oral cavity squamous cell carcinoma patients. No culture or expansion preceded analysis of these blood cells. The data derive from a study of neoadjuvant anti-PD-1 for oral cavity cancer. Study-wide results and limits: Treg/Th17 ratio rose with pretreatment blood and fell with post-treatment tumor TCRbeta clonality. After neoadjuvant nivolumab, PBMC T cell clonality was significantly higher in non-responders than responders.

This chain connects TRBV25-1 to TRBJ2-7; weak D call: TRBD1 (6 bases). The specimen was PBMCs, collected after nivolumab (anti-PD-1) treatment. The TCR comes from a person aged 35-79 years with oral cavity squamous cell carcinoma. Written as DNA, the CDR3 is TGTGCCAGCAGAGAACAGGGATACCACGAGCAGTACTTC. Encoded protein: CASREQGYHEQYF.